A single sample gave rise to the 19 T cell receptor beta chains below, sequenced in a study of human T cells and chemical hapten exposure. Time point given: pre-sensitization, week 0. Treatment reported: therapeutic diphenylcyclopropenone sensitization with weekly scalp DPC. TCRdb independently ran MiXCR on the RACE reads; one entry per CDR3 protein. The data show roughly 110,000 distinct CDR3 sequences, less than 15% seen once. Sequencing was performed on whole blood, taken in connection with sensitization to the hapten diphenylcyclopropenone (DPC). These receptors were obtained from a woman aged 45-60 years with alopecia areata. Some clones in this sample may be carry-over from other donors' samples.

This clonotype was counted at least ten times. The chain uses TRBV15 and TRBJ2-7, with unresolved D. The CDR3 spans 16 residues. The germline CDR1 and CDR2 sequences are LNHNV and YYDKDF (reference sequence). Deletions cut 0 bases from V and 6 bases from J, with 18 bases between. The CDR3 sequence: CATSRELTVPWVEQYF. DNA of the CDR3: TGTGCCACCAGCAGAGAGTTGACGGTGCCTTGGGTCGAGCAGTACTTC.

This clonotype occurred a few times. The rearrangement uses TRBV18 and TRBJ1-1; TRBD1 might be the D (6 bases). The germline gives CDR1 KGHSH, CDR2 LQKENI. The CDR3 extends over 15 amino acids. Trimming cost V 4 bases and J 0 bases, with 12 bases left between them. CDR3 residues: CASSRGHIMNTEAFF. DNA for the CDR3: TGTGCCAGCTCACGGGGACATATCATGAACACTGAAGCTTTCTTT.

This sequence joins TRBV6-1 and TRBJ2-2, with TRBD1 matching 10 bases. The germline gives CDR1 MNHNS, CDR2 SASEGT. CDR3 size: 15 residues. J gave up 6 bases and V 8 bases, and 9 bases lay outside the gene matches. CDR3 DNA: TGTGCCAGCGCCCGGGACAGGGGTAACGCCGGGGAGCTGTTTTTT. Protein sequence: CASARDRGNAGELFF.

Ten or more counts support this clonotype. CDR3 DNA sequence: TGTGCCAGCAGCCCGTGGGAGGGGGCTTTTGCCTCACCCCTCCACTTT. Its translation: CASSPWEGAFASPLHF. The chain uses TRBV7-6 and TRBJ1-6; 7 nucleotides match TRBD1. Germline V CDR1 and CDR2: SGHVS, FNYEAQ. The CDR3 covers 16 residues. The V and J ends lost 5 bases and 10 bases, in that order; junction bases with no gene match: 14.

At least ten counts were recorded for this clonotype. The chain couples TRBV29-1 to TRBJ1-1, with D tentatively TRBD1 (6 bases). Germline V gene sequence: CDR1 SQVTM, CDR2 ANQGSEA. The CDR3 consists of 12 residues. V was clipped by 4 bases and J by 1 base, with 7 bases between them. DNA for the CDR3: TGCAGCGTTGTGGGGGCGAACACTGAAGCTTTCTTT. Protein sequence: CSVVGANTEAFF.

This clonotype was counted between two and nine times. This chain connects TRBV5-4 to TRBJ1-4; TRBD1 agrees at 9 bases. Per germline, CDR1 SGHNT and CDR2 YYREEE (reference sequence). The CDR3 spans 16 residues. After removal of 3 bases from V and 1 base from J, the junction contained 4 bases not matched to a gene. The CDR3 DNA sequence: TGTGCCAGCAGCTCAAAGGACAGGGGAACTAATGAAAAACTGTTTTTT. Translated: CASSSKDRGTNEKLFF.

V usage is TRBV12-3 or TRBV12-4 and J usage is TRBJ1-4; 9 bases line up with TRBD1. This CDR3 has 15 amino acids. V was clipped by 6 bases and J by 6 bases; unmatched bases: 8. CDR3 in DNA: TGTGCCAGCAGAGGGACAGGGCCGCTCGATGAAAAACTGTTTTTT. Protein sequence: CASRGTGPLDEKLFF.

This clonotype was seen only a few times. The rearrangement joins TRBV7-9 to TRBJ1-6; maybe TRBD1 (5 bases). Germline loops: CDR1 SEHNR, CDR2 FQNEAQ (reference sequence). Trimming pared 5 bases from V and 8 bases from J, leaving 13 bases between. The CDR3 runs to 14 residues. The CDR3 nucleotides are TGTGCCAGCAGCCCCGGGACGTCTCATTCACCCCTCCACTTT. Translating it yields CASSPGTSHSPLHF.

The gene calls are TRBV7-9 and TRBJ2-5; D is possibly TRBD1 (5 bases). The length of the CDR3 is 14 residues. V lost 3 bases and J lost 1, with 9 bases in between. Germline V lookup: CDR1 SEHNR, CDR2 FQNEAQ (reference sequence). For the CDR3, the DNA is TGTGCCAGCAGCTTCAGGGAACGCCAAGAGACCCAGTACTTC. It yields the protein CASSFRERQETQYF.

V gene TRBV28 combines with J gene TRBJ2-7, with D uncertain. The CDR3 length is 10 residues. V gave up 3 bases and J gave up 4 bases, with 1 base separating them. Germline V lookup: CDR1 MDHEN, CDR2 SYDVKM. CDR3 amino acids: CASSLYEQYF. CDR3 in DNA: TGTGCCAGCAGTTTGTACGAGCAGTACTTC. The variable domain in full, completed from reference TRBV28 and TRBJ2-7, reads DVKVTQSSRYLVKRTGEKVFLECVQDMDHENMFWYRQDPGLGLRLIYFSYDVKMKEKGDIPEGYSVSREKKERFSLILESASTNQTSMYLCASSLYEQYFGPGTRLTVT.

This clonotype was counted ten times or more. The V and J genes are TRBV28 and TRBJ2-6, with D tentatively TRBD2 (6 bases). With 5 bases removed from V and 3 bases from J, the gap between germline ends came to 11 bases. The CDR3 totals 15 residues. Per germline, CDR1 MDHEN and CDR2 SYDVKM. The CDR3 nucleotides are TGTGCCAGCAGTCGGGGGAGTAGTGGGGCCAACGTCCTGACTTTC. Its translation: CASSRGSSGANVLTF.

This clonotype was counted between two and nine times. This rearrangement joins TRBV5-5 to TRBJ1-1; D gene uncertain. This CDR3 spans 13 amino acids. The germline V gene has CDR1 SGHKS and CDR2 YYEKEE (reference sequence). Between the trimmed V and J ends, which lost 0 bases and 8 bases, there was a span of 11 bases. This CDR3 is CASSLGNIQEAFF. CDR3 coding DNA: TGTGCCAGCAGCTTGGGCAACATCCAAGAAGCTTTCTTT.

V gene TRBV7-8 combines with J gene TRBJ1-1; D is unclear. The V gene lost 3 bases and the J gene lost 5 bases, with 13 bases spanning the gap. The CDR3 is made up of 14 amino acids. CDR1 SGHVS and CDR2 FQNEAQ come from the germline V gene. The CDR3 sequence: CASSLEDGRTEAFF. Here the CDR3 DNA reads TGTGCCAGCAGCTTGGAAGACGGGCGAACTGAAGCTTTCTTT.

The chain is built from TRBV28 and TRBJ2-3; 13 bases line up with TRBD2. The CDR3 extends over 14 amino acids. CDR1 is MDHEN and CDR2 is SYDVKM in the germline V gene. The V gene end was trimmed by 8 bases and the J gene end by 4 bases; junction bases not matched to a gene: 3. CDR3 residues: CASHTSGGADTQYF. The CDR3 nucleotides read TGTGCCAGCCATACTAGCGGGGGGGCAGATACGCAGTATTTT.

This clonotype was seen a few times. The chain couples TRBV28 to TRBJ2-5, with D unclear. Germline loops: CDR1 MDHEN, CDR2 SYDVKM. Trimming cost V 2 bases and J 1 base, with 8 bases left between them. The CDR3 sequence is 14 residues long. The CDR3 nucleotides read TGTGCCAGCAGTTTACCCGCTTTCCAAGAGACCCAGTACTTC. Encoded protein: CASSLPAFQETQYF.

This clonotype was seen a handful of times. The chain employs TRBV29-1 and TRBJ2-5; perhaps D is TRBD1 or TRBD2 (6 bases each). The germline gives CDR1 SQVTM, CDR2 ANQGSEA. The germline V and J ends were trimmed by 5 bases and 5 bases, with 15 bases remaining between them. There are 13 residues in the CDR3. This CDR3 reads CSVPTGRQETQYF. For the CDR3, the DNA is TGCAGCGTTCCCACAGGGAGGCAGGAGACCCAGTACTTC.

V is TRBV11-2 and J is TRBJ1-6; 9 bases match TRBD1. The CDR3 runs to 17 residues. Germline V gives CDR1 SGHAT, CDR2 FQNNGV. Trimming at V came to 4 bases and at J to 6 bases, leaving 10 bases not matched to a gene. The CDR3 protein is CASSYVTGGFRNSPLHF. The CDR3 bases are TGTGCCAGCAGCTACGTGACAGGGGGTTTCCGTAATTCACCCCTCCACTTT.

The chain is built from TRBV4-2 and TRBJ2-1; D ambiguous. Germline assignment: CDR1 LGHNA and CDR2 YNFKEQ. The CDR3 covers 15 residues. Between the trimmed V and J ends, which lost 3 bases and 6 bases, there was a span of 15 bases. CDR3 protein: CASSQGSDVANEQFF. CDR3 DNA sequence: TGTGCCAGCAGCCAGGGGTCTGATGTGGCCAATGAGCAGTTCTTC.

This clonotype was detected only a few times. Here the CDR3 reads CASSPWTDNSPLHF. The CDR3 region has the DNA TGTGCCAGCAGCCCCTGGACAGATAATTCACCCCTCCACTTT. This chain joins TRBV28 and TRBJ1-6; TRBD1 might be the D (6 bases). Germline V gene data show CDR1 as MDHEN and CDR2 as SYDVKM. The CDR3 sequence is 14 residues long. Trimming took 6 bases from V and 5 from J, leaving 11 bases between them. The full variable domain, completed using reference TRBV28 and TRBJ1-6, is DVKVTQSSRYLVKRTGEKVFLECVQDMDHENMFWYRQDPGLGLRLIYFSYDVKMKEKGDIPEGYSVSREKKERFSLILESASTNQTSMYLCASSPWTDNSPLHFGNGTRLTVT.